A selection of T cell receptor beta chains follows, all from one sample in a study of blood T cell repertoires in COVID-19. Assay: immunoSEQ multiplex PCR; the TCRdb copy retains only in-frame clones and omits some. The table shows about 430,000 clones, with approximately 88% occurring only once. Sequenced: PBMCs or T cells enriched from blood (not recorded which). Source of these receptors: a woman under 40 with acute COVID-19. Each CDR3 is given with its conserved first and last residue. The order of the fields is V gene, CDR3 length, J gene, D gene, clone size, CDR3 DNA, CDR3 protein. D genes are given only for firm matches. Only some rows state a clone size, as once, few, many or a class for expanded clones.

V gene: TRBV25-1; CDR3 length: 17; J gene: TRBJ1-3; D gene: TRBD1; clone size: once; CDR3 DNA: TGTGCCAGCAGTGGCTGGACAGGGGCATACTCTGGAAACACCATATATTTT; CDR3 protein: CASSGWTGAYSGNTIYF
V gene: TRBV12-5; CDR3 length: 15; J gene: TRBJ2-1; D gene: TRBD1; clone size: .; CDR3 DNA: TGTGCTAGTGGAACGGGACAGGGGTCTTGGAATGAGCAGTTCTTC; CDR3 protein: CASGTGQGSWNEQFF
V gene: TRBV5-1; CDR3 length: 15; J gene: TRBJ1-6; D gene: .; clone size: .; CDR3 DNA: TGCGCCAGCAGCTTCGTCGGGAGGGAGAGTTCACCCCTCCACTTT; CDR3 protein: CASSFVGRESSPLHF
V gene: TRBV11-2; CDR3 length: 13; J gene: TRBJ1-1; D gene: .; clone size: .; CDR3 DNA: TGTGCCAGCAGCCCCAGGAAGAACACTGAAGCTTTCTTT; CDR3 protein: CASSPRKNTEAFF
V gene: TRBV27; CDR3 length: 15; J gene: TRBJ1-3; D gene: .; clone size: .; CDR3 DNA: TGTGCCAGCAGTTCATGGCTTGGCGGGGGAAACACCATATATTTT; CDR3 protein: CASSSWLGGGNTIYF
V gene: TRBV4-1; CDR3 length: 13; J gene: TRBJ2-7; D gene: .; clone size: .; CDR3 DNA: TGCGCCAGCAGCCTCGGACAGTACTACGAGCAGTACTTC; CDR3 protein: CASSLGQYYEQYF
V gene: TRBV27; CDR3 length: 16; J gene: TRBJ2-2; D gene: TRBD2; clone size: .; CDR3 DNA: TGTGCCAGCACCACCATTGGAGCGGGGGCTGCCGGGGAGCTGTTTTTT; CDR3 protein: CASTTIGAGAAGELFF
V gene: TRBV21-1; CDR3 length: 13; J gene: TRBJ2-7; D gene: .; clone size: .; CDR3 DNA: TGTGCCAGCGCGACAGATAATTCCTACGAGCAGTACTTC; CDR3 protein: CASATDNSYEQYF
V gene: TRBV11-3; CDR3 length: 18; J gene: TRBJ2-1; D gene: TRBD2; clone size: once; CDR3 DNA: TGTGCCAGCAGCTCCCGAGGCGGCGGGGGGGCCACCTACAATGAGCAGTTCTTC; CDR3 protein: CASSSRGGGGATYNEQFF
V gene: TRBV3-1/TRBV3-2; CDR3 length: 15; J gene: TRBJ2-1; D gene: TRBD2; clone size: .; CDR3 DNA: TGTGCCAGCAGCCTCCGGGTAGCGGGCTTTGCTGAGCAGTTCTTC; CDR3 protein: CASSLRVAGFAEQFF
V gene: TRBV19; CDR3 length: 15; J gene: TRBJ2-2; D gene: TRBD2; clone size: once; CDR3 DNA: TGTGCCACCCAACTAGCGGGGGGGAACACCGGGGAGCTGTTTTTT; CDR3 protein: CATQLAGGNTGELFF
V gene: TRBV2; CDR3 length: 16; J gene: TRBJ2-7; D gene: TRBD1; clone size: .; CDR3 DNA: TGTGCCAGCAGTGAAGCTGGGGGACAGCTAATCTACGAGCAGTACTTC; CDR3 protein: CASSEAGGQLIYEQYF
V gene: TRBV5-1; CDR3 length: 13; J gene: TRBJ1-1; D gene: TRBD1; clone size: .; CDR3 DNA: TGCGCCAGCAGCCTGACAGGGGGGATTGAAGCTTTCTTT; CDR3 protein: CASSLTGGIEAFF
V gene: TRBV7-2; CDR3 length: 15; J gene: TRBJ1-1; D gene: TRBD1; clone size: .; CDR3 DNA: TGTGCCAGCAGTAGCACAGGGGGGGGGTACACTGAAGCTTTCTTT; CDR3 protein: CASSSTGGGYTEAFF
V gene: TRBV7-3; CDR3 length: 17; J gene: TRBJ1-6; D gene: TRBD1; clone size: .; CDR3 DNA: TGTGCCAGCAGCTTATTAGGTCAGGGGGTGGGTAATTCACCCCTCCACTTT; CDR3 protein: CASSLLGQGVGNSPLHF
V gene: TRBV9; CDR3 length: 15; J gene: TRBJ2-1; D gene: .; clone size: .; CDR3 DNA: TGTGCCAGCAGCGGAGAATTGAGCTCCTACAATGAGCAGTTCTTC; CDR3 protein: CASSGELSSYNEQFF
V gene: TRBV10-3; CDR3 length: 14; J gene: TRBJ2-5; D gene: .; clone size: once; CDR3 DNA: TGTGCTTCCGCCTCGGCAGGGGTCGGCGAGACCCAGTACTTC; CDR3 protein: CASASAGVGETQYF
V gene: TRBV3-1/TRBV3-2; CDR3 length: 13; J gene: TRBJ1-2; D gene: .; clone size: .; CDR3 DNA: TGTGCCAGCAGCCATAGGGCGGGAGATGGCTACACCTTC; CDR3 protein: CASSHRAGDGYTF
V gene: TRBV2; CDR3 length: 14; J gene: TRBJ2-7; D gene: TRBD2; clone size: .; CDR3 DNA: TGTGCCAGCAGTGAAAGTTGGGGGGGCTACGAGCAGTACTTC; CDR3 protein: CASSESWGGYEQYF
V gene: TRBV27; CDR3 length: 17; J gene: TRBJ2-7; D gene: TRBD2; clone size: .; CDR3 DNA: TGTGCCAGCCGTTCTAAGGCGACGGGGGGGGCCACCTACGAGCAGTACTTC; CDR3 protein: CASRSKATGGATYEQYF
V gene: TRBV29-1; CDR3 length: 15; J gene: TRBJ1-2; D gene: .; clone size: few; CDR3 DNA: TGCAGCGTTCCCAATGGGCAGGGTGGGATCTATGGCTACACCTTC; CDR3 protein: CSVPNGQGGIYGYTF
V gene: TRBV5-1; CDR3 length: 15; J gene: TRBJ1-1; D gene: TRBD1; clone size: .; CDR3 DNA: TGCGCCAGCAGCTTGGAGACAGGGGGGAAAACTGAAGCTTTCTTT; CDR3 protein: CASSLETGGKTEAFF
V gene: TRBV30; CDR3 length: 13; J gene: TRBJ1-1; D gene: .; clone size: .; CDR3 DNA: TGTGCCTGGAGTTGGGGAGCGAACACTGAAGCTTTCTTT; CDR3 protein: CAWSWGANTEAFF
V gene: TRBV3-1/TRBV3-2; CDR3 length: 13; J gene: TRBJ1-3; D gene: .; clone size: .; CDR3 DNA: TGTGCCAGCAGTCTCAGGTCTGGAAACACCATATATTTT; CDR3 protein: CASSLRSGNTIYF
V gene: TRBV6-2/TRBV6-3; CDR3 length: 15; J gene: TRBJ2-7; D gene: .; clone size: .; CDR3 DNA: TGTGCCAGCAGCCGAGAGCGGGTTAGCTCCTACGAGCAGTACTTC; CDR3 protein: CASSRERVSSYEQYF
V gene: TRBV4-3; CDR3 length: 15; J gene: TRBJ1-4; D gene: .; clone size: few; CDR3 DNA: TGCGCCAGCAGCCAAGATGGGCAACGTAATGAAAAACTGTTTTTT; CDR3 protein: CASSQDGQRNEKLFF
V gene: TRBV6-6; CDR3 length: 15; J gene: TRBJ1-1; D gene: .; clone size: .; CDR3 DNA: TGTGCCAGCAGTTACTCGGGGCAGGGGAACACTGAAGCTTTCTTT; CDR3 protein: CASSYSGQGNTEAFF
V gene: TRBV6-5; CDR3 length: 15; J gene: TRBJ2-7; D gene: TRBD1; clone size: .; CDR3 DNA: TGTGCCAGCAGTTACTCCGAGGACAGGGCCCACGAGCAGTACTTC; CDR3 protein: CASSYSEDRAHEQYF
V gene: TRBV12-3/TRBV12-4; CDR3 length: 13; J gene: TRBJ1-2; D gene: TRBD1; clone size: few; CDR3 DNA: TGTGCCAGCAGCCCACAGGGGGGGTATGGCTACACCTTC; CDR3 protein: CASSPQGGYGYTF
V gene: TRBV30; CDR3 length: 14; J gene: TRBJ2-7; D gene: TRBD2; clone size: .; CDR3 DNA: TGTGCCTGGATGCCGGGACTAGCGCTCCACGAGCAGTACTTC; CDR3 protein: CAWMPGLALHEQYF
V gene: TRBV23-1; CDR3 length: 20; J gene: TRBJ1-6; D gene: .; clone size: .; CDR3 DNA: TGCGCCAGCAGCGCCAGAGGGGATAGGGAGGATTGGTCCTATAATTCACCCCTCCACTTT; CDR3 protein: CASSARGDREDWSYNSPLHF
V gene: TRBV5-5; CDR3 length: 16; J gene: TRBJ1-1; D gene: TRBD1; clone size: .; CDR3 DNA: TGTGCCAGCAGCGAAGACTCGTACCCCGGGACAGCTGAAGCTTTCTTT; CDR3 protein: CASSEDSYPGTAEAFF
V gene: TRBV19; CDR3 length: 18; J gene: TRBJ1-4; D gene: .; clone size: .; CDR3 DNA: TGTGCCAGTAGCACCCGCGCGGCTACAGGGACAACTAATGAAAAACTGTTTTTT; CDR3 protein: CASSTRAATGTTNEKLFF
V gene: TRBV21-1; CDR3 length: 15; J gene: TRBJ2-2; D gene: .; clone size: few; CDR3 DNA: TGTGCCAGCAGAATATCAGGGGCGCGTACCGGGGAGCTGTTTTTT; CDR3 protein: CASRISGARTGELFF
V gene: TRBV2; CDR3 length: 14; J gene: TRBJ2-7; D gene: .; clone size: once; CDR3 DNA: TGTGCCAGCGGGGGTGGCAGGGGAGTCGACGAGCAGTACTTC; CDR3 protein: CASGGGRGVDEQYF
V gene: TRBV4-1; CDR3 length: 15; J gene: TRBJ1-1; D gene: .; clone size: .; CDR3 DNA: TGCGCCAGCAGCCAAGATAGCCGTGGAAGCACTGAAGCTTTCTTT; CDR3 protein: CASSQDSRGSTEAFF
V gene: TRBV29-1; CDR3 length: 12; J gene: TRBJ1-1; D gene: .; clone size: .; CDR3 DNA: TGCAGCGTTGGGAACGGAGTCACTGAAGCTTTCTTT; CDR3 protein: CSVGNGVTEAFF
V gene: TRBV4-2; CDR3 length: 20; J gene: TRBJ1-4; D gene: .; clone size: .; CDR3 DNA: TGTGCCAGCAGCCAAGATCATACGACAGCAAGCGATATGACTAATGAAAAACTGTTTTTT; CDR3 protein: CASSQDHTTASDMTNEKLFF
V gene: TRBV5-1; CDR3 length: 15; J gene: TRBJ2-7; D gene: TRBD1; clone size: .; CDR3 DNA: TGCGCCAGCAGCCCACAGGGGACAGGGGCCTACGAGCAGTACTTC; CDR3 protein: CASSPQGTGAYEQYF
V gene: TRBV27; CDR3 length: 14; J gene: TRBJ1-3; D gene: .; clone size: .; CDR3 DNA: TGTGCCAGCAGGTCTGGGGGCTTCGGAAACACCATATATTTT; CDR3 protein: CASRSGGFGNTIYF
V gene: TRBV7-2; CDR3 length: 15; J gene: TRBJ2-3; D gene: TRBD2; clone size: .; CDR3 DNA: TGTGCCAGCAGCCAAGCGGGGGGCACGACAGATACGCAGTATTTT; CDR3 protein: CASSQAGGTTDTQYF
V gene: TRBV7-2; CDR3 length: 14; J gene: TRBJ1-1; D gene: .; clone size: .; CDR3 DNA: TGTGCCAGCAGCTTAACGCGGGGGAACACTGAAGCTTTCTTT; CDR3 protein: CASSLTRGNTEAFF
V gene: TRBV4-1; CDR3 length: 14; J gene: TRBJ1-2; D gene: TRBD1; clone size: .; CDR3 DNA: TGCGCCAGCAGCCCAGGGGGTTTTGGCTATGGCTACACCTTC; CDR3 protein: CASSPGGFGYGYTF
V gene: TRBV30; CDR3 length: 13; J gene: TRBJ1-4; D gene: .; clone size: .; CDR3 DNA: TGTGCCTGGAGTTCGCAGGCCGGCGAAAAACTGTTTTTT; CDR3 protein: CAWSSQAGEKLFF
V gene: TRBV27; CDR3 length: 18; J gene: TRBJ2-3; D gene: TRBD2; clone size: .; CDR3 DNA: TGTGCCAGCAGAATCACGACTAGCGGGGGGGTTAGTGCAGATACGCAGTATTTT; CDR3 protein: CASRITTSGGVSADTQYF
V gene: TRBV19; CDR3 length: 13; J gene: TRBJ2-1; D gene: TRBD1; clone size: .; CDR3 DNA: TGTGCCAGCACGACAGGGGGCTTAAATGAGCAGTTCTTC; CDR3 protein: CASTTGGLNEQFF
V gene: TRBV19; CDR3 length: 15; J gene: TRBJ1-5; D gene: .; clone size: once; CDR3 DNA: TGTGCCAGTAGTATAGGAGGGGGTAGCAATCAGCCCCAGCATTTT; CDR3 protein: CASSIGGGSNQPQHF
V gene: TRBV29-1; CDR3 length: 15; J gene: TRBJ1-5; D gene: TRBD1; clone size: few; CDR3 DNA: TGCAGCGTTTCGTCGGGACAGGGCGGCAATCAGCCCCAGCATTTT; CDR3 protein: CSVSSGQGGNQPQHF
V gene: TRBV20-1; CDR3 length: 14; J gene: TRBJ1-2; D gene: TRBD1; clone size: .; CDR3 DNA: TGCAGTGCTAGTTCGGACAGGGGGAATCAGGGCTACACCTTC; CDR3 protein: CSASSDRGNQGYTF
V gene: TRBV6-5; CDR3 length: 15; J gene: TRBJ2-7; D gene: TRBD2; clone size: .; CDR3 DNA: TGTGCCAGCAGCCTTTCTAGCGGGGGGATCTACGAGCAGTACTTC; CDR3 protein: CASSLSSGGIYEQYF
V gene: TRBV5-1; CDR3 length: 17; J gene: TRBJ2-1; D gene: TRBD2; clone size: .; CDR3 DNA: TGCGCCAGCAGCTTGGGGCTAGCGGAGGTCTCCTACAATGAGCAGTTCTTC; CDR3 protein: CASSLGLAEVSYNEQFF
V gene: TRBV25-1; CDR3 length: 18; J gene: TRBJ2-1; D gene: .; clone size: .; CDR3 DNA: TGTGCCAGCAGTCAGAAACAGGGTCTTGGAAGCTCCTACAATGAGCAGTTCTTC; CDR3 protein: CASSQKQGLGSSYNEQFF
V gene: TRBV24-1; CDR3 length: 13; J gene: TRBJ2-7; D gene: .; clone size: .; CDR3 DNA: TGTGCCACCAGTGCCCCTCGGGGTTCCGAGCAGTACTTC; CDR3 protein: CATSAPRGSEQYF
V gene: TRBV19; CDR3 length: 14; J gene: TRBJ1-6; D gene: TRBD1; clone size: .; CDR3 DNA: TGTGCCAGTAGTATAACAGGGGATAATTCACCCCTCCACTTT; CDR3 protein: CASSITGDNSPLHF
V gene: TRBV5-1; CDR3 length: 15; J gene: TRBJ1-2; D gene: .; clone size: .; CDR3 DNA: TGCGCCAGCAGCTTGGATTTCAGAATGGACTATGGCTACACCTTC; CDR3 protein: CASSLDFRMDYGYTF
V gene: TRBV7-8; CDR3 length: 12; J gene: TRBJ1-5; D gene: .; clone size: once; CDR3 DNA: TGTGCCAGCAGCGCAACTAATCAGCCCCAGCATTTT; CDR3 protein: CASSATNQPQHF
V gene: TRBV7-3; CDR3 length: 16; J gene: TRBJ1-1; D gene: .; clone size: few; CDR3 DNA: TGTGCCAGCAGCTTGGGGCCGGTCAACATGAACACTGAAGCTTTCTTT; CDR3 protein: CASSLGPVNMNTEAFF
V gene: TRBV7-9; CDR3 length: 15; J gene: TRBJ2-3; D gene: .; clone size: .; CDR3 DNA: TGTGCCAGCAGCTCGCGGGACGGATTCACAGATACGCAGTATTTT; CDR3 protein: CASSSRDGFTDTQYF
V gene: TRBV7-2; CDR3 length: 14; J gene: TRBJ2-1; D gene: TRBD2; clone size: .; CDR3 DNA: TGTGCCAGCAGCTTCGCGGGGGTCCCAGGTGAGCAGTTCTTC; CDR3 protein: CASSFAGVPGEQFF